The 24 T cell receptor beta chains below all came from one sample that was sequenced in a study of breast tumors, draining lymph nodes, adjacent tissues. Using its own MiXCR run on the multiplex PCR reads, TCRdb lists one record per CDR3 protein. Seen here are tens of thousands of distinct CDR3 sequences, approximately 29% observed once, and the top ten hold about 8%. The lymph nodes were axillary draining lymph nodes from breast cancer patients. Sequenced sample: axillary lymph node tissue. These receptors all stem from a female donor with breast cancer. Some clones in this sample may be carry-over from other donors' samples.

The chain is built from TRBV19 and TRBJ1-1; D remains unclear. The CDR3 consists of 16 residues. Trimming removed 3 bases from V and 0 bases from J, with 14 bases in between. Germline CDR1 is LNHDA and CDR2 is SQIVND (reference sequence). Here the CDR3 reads CASSMGIGRMNTEAFF. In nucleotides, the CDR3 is TGTGCCAGTAGTATGGGTATCGGGCGCATGAACACTGAAGCTTTCTTT.

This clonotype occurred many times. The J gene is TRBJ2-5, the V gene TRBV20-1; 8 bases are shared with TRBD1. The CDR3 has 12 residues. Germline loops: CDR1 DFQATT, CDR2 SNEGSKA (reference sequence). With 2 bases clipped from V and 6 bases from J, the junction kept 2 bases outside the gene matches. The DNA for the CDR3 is TGCAGTGCTAGATTCAGGGGGCAGACCCAGTACTTC. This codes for CSARFRGQTQYF.

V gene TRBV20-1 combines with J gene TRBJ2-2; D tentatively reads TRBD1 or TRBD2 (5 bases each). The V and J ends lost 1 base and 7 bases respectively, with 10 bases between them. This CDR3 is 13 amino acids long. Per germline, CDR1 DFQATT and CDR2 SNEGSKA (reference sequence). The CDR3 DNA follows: TGCAGTGCTAGAGGTACTAGGGGCGGGGAGCTGTTTTTT. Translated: CSARGTRGGELFF.

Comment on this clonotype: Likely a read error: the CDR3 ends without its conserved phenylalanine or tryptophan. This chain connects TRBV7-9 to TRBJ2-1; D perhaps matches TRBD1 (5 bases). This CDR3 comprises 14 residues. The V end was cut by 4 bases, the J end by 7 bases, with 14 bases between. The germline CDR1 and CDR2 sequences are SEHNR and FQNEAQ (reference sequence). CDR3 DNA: TGTGCCAGCAGCTCCCCATATTCAGGGAATGAGCAGTTCCTC. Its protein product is CASSSPYSGNEQFL.

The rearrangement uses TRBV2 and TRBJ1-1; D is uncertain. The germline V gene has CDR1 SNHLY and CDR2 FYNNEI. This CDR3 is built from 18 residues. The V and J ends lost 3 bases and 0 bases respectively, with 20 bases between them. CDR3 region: CASSEPLSTFLMNTEAFF. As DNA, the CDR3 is TGTGCCAGCAGTGAGCCTCTTTCGACCTTCCTCATGAACACTGAAGCTTTCTTT.

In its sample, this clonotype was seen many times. The CDR3 sequence: CASIAGTSNYEQYF. The CDR3 bases are TGTGCCAGTATCGCCGGGACTAGCAACTACGAGCAGTACTTC. The chain carries TRBV2 and TRBJ2-7; 9 bases fit TRBD2. The germline V gene has CDR1 SNHLY and CDR2 FYNNEI. The CDR3 spans 14 residues. Unmatched junction bases numbered 9, after V lost 9 bases and J lost 3 bases.

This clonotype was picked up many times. In DNA, the CDR3 is TGTGCCAGCAGCCAAGTCGCGGGACTAGGTCCCTACGAGCAGTTCTTC. This codes for CASSQVAGLGPYEQFF. The genes are TRBV4-2 and TRBJ2-1; 8 bases match TRBD2. Per germline, CDR1 LGHNA and CDR2 YNFKEQ. J was trimmed by 10 bases and V by 1 base; bases with no gene match: 12. The CDR3 spans 16 residues.

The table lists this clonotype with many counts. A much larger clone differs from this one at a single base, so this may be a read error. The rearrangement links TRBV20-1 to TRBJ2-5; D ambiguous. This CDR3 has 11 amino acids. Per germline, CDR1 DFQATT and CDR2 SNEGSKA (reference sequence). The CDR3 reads CSARVQETQSF. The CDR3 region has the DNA TGCAGTGCTAGGGTCCAAGAGACCCAGTCCTTC.

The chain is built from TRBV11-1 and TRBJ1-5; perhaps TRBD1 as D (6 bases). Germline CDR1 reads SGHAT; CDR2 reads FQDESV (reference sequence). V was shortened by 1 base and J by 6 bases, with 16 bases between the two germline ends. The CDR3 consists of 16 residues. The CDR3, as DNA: TGTGCCAGCAGCTTAGGATCGACAGGTCTATGTCAGCCCCAGCATTTT. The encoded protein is CASSLGSTGLCQPQHF.

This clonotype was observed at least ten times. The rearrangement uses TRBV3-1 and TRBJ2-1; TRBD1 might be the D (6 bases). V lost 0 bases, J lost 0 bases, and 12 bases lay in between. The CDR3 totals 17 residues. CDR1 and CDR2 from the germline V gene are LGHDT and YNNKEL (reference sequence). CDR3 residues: CASSQDPGASSYNEQFF. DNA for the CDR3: TGTGCCAGCAGCCAAGACCCAGGGGCGAGCTCCTACAATGAGCAGTTCTTC.

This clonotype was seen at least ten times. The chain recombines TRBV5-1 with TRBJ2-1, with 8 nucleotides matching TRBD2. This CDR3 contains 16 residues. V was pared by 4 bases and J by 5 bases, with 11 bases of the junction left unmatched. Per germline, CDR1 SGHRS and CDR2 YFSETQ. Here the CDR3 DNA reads TGCGCCAGCAGCCGTGAGGTCGGGAGGGCTAACAATGAGCAGTTCTTC. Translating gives CASSREVGRANNEQFF.

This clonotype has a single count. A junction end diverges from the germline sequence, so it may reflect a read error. The CDR3 nucleotides are TGCGCCAGCAGTTATAGCGGGGCGAATGACCAGTTCTTC. Translated, it gives CASSYSGANDQFF. This chain links TRBV5-1 with TRBJ2-1; 8 bases align to TRBD2. CDR3 length: 13 amino acids. CDR1 is SGHRS, CDR2 YFSETQ, per germline.

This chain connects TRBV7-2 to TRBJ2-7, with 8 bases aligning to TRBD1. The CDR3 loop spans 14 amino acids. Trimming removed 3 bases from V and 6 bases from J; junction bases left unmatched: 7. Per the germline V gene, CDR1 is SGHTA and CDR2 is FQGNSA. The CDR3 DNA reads TGTGCCAGCAGCTTCCAGGGGGCCTTCGGCGAGCAGTACTTC. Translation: CASSFQGAFGEQYF. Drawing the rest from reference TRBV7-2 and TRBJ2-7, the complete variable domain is GAGVSQSPSNKVTEKGKDVELRCDPISGHTALYWYRQSLGQGLEFLIYFQGNSAPDKSGLPSDRFSAERTGGSVSTLTIQRTQQEDSAVYLCASSFQGAFGEQYFGPGTRLTVT.

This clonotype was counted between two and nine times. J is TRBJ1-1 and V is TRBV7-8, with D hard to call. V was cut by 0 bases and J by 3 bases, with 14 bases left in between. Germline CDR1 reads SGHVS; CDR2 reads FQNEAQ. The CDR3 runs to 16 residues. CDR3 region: CASSLAKRRRDTEAFF. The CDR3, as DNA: TGTGCCAGCAGCTTAGCCAAACGTAGGAGGGACACTGAAGCTTTCTTT.

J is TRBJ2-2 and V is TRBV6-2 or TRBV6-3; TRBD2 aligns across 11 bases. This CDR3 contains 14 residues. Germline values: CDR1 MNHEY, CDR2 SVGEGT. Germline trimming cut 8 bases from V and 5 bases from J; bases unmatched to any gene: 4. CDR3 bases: TGTGCCAGCTGCCGACTAGCGGGGACCGGGGAGCTGTTTTTT. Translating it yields CASCRLAGTGELFF.

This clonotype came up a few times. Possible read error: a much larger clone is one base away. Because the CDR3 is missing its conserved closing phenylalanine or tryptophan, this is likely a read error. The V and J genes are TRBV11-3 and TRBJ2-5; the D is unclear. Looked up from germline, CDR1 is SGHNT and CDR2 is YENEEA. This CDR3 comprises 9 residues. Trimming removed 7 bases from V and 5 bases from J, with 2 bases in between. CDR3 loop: CASIETQYS. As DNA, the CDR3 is TGTGCCAGCATTGAGACCCAGTACTCC.

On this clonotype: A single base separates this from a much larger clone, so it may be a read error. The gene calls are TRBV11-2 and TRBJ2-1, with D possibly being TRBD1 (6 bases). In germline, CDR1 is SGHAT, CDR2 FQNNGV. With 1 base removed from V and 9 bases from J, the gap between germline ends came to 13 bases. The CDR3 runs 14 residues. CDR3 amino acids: CASSLVMGAREQFF. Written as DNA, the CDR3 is TGTGCCAGCAGCTTAGTAATGGGGGCACGTGAGCAGTTCTTC.

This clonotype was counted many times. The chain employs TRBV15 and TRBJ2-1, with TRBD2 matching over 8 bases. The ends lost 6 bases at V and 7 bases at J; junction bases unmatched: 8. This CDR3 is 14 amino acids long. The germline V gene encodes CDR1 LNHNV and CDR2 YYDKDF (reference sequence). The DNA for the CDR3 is TGTGCCACCAGTGGAGGACGGGAGGGGAATGAGCAGTTCTTC. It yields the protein CATSGGREGNEQFF.

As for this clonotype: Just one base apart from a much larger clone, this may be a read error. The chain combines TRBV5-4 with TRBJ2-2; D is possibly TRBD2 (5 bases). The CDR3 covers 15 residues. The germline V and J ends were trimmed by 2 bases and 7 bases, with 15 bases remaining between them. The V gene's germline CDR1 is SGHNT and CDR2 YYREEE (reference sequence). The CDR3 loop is CASSLGGTRDGELFF. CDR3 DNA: TGTGCCAGCAGCTTAGGAGGAACACGTGACGGGGAGCTGTTTTTT.

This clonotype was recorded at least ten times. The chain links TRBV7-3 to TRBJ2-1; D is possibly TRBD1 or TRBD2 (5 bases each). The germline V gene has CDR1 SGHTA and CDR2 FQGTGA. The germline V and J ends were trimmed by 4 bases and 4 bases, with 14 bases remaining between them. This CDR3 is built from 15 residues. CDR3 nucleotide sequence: TGTGCCAGCAGCTGGGGGATTGCCCCTTACAATGAGCAGTTCTTC. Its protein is CASSWGIAPYNEQFF. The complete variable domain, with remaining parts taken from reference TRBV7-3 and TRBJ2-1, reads GAGVSQTPSNKVTEKGKYVELRCDPISGHTALYWYRQSLGQGPEFLIYFQGTGAADDSGLPNDRFFAVRPEGSVSTLKIQRTERGDSAVYLCASSWGIAPYNEQFFGPGTRLTVL.

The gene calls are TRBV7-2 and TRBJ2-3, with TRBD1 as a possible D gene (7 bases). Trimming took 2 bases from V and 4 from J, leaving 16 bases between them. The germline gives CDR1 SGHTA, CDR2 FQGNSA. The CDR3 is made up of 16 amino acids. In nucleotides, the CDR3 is TGTGCCAGCAGCTTACAGGGGGGATCGGGATCAGATACGCAGTATTTT. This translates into CASSLQGGSGSDTQYF. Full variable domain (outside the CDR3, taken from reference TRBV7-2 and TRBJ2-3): GAGVSQSPSNKVTEKGKDVELRCDPISGHTALYWYRQSLGQGLEFLIYFQGNSAPDKSGLPSDRFSAERTGGSVSTLTIQRTQQEDSAVYLCASSLQGGSGSDTQYFGPGTRLTVL.

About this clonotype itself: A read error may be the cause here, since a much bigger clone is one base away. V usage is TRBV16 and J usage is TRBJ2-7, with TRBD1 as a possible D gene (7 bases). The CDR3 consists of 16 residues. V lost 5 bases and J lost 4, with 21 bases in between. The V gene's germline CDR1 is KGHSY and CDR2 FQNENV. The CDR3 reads CASSMAGRGALYEQYF. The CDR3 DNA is TGTGCCAGCAGCATGGCGGGCAGGGGGGCCTTGTACGAGCAGTACTTC.

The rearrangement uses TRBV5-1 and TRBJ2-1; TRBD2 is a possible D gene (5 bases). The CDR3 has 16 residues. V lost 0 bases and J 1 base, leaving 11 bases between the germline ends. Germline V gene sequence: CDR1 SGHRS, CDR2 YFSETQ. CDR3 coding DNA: TGCGCCAGCAGCTTGGTGGGGAGAGGATCCTACAATGAGCAGTTCTTC. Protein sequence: CASSLVGRGSYNEQFF. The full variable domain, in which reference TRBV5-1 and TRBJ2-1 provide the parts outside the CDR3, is KAGVTQTPRYLIKTRGQQVTLSCSPISGHRSVSWYQQTPGQGLQFLFEYFSETQRNKGNFPGRFSGRQFSNSRSEMNVSTLELGDSALYLCASSLVGRGSYNEQFFGPGTRLTVL.

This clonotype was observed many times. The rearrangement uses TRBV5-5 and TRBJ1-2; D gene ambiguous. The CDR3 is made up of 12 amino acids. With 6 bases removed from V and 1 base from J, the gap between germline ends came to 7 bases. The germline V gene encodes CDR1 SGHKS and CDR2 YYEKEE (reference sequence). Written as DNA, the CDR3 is TGTGCCAGCACCCAGATTAACTATGGCTACACCTTC. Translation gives CASTQINYGYTF.